This T cell receptor beta chain is from a study of T cells expressing NK-cell markers. General study findings and limits: Certain NKG2C+ T cell clones were expanded, and their HCMV specificity remained unclear.

The germline CDR1 and CDR2 sequences are SNHLY and FYNNEI. The CDR3 length is 14 residues. TCRdb reanalyzed the 5' RACE reads, giving one entry per CDR3 protein sequence and no DNA. The sample holds about 460,000 distinct CDR3 sequences. As to this clonotype: Its antigen is not known.

Sequencing input: blood T cells: a sorted CD56 or NKG2C T cell subset, CD4+ or CD8+ T cells, or bulk PBMC T cells (not recorded which). The rearrangement links TRBV2 to TRBJ1-6; TCRdb reports TRBD1, a call that lacks DNA to check it against. The clonotype was recovered from a woman aged 45-60 years in good health. The CDR3 loop reads CASIADSFNSPLHF.